These T cell receptor beta chains were read from a single sample in a study of blood T cell repertoires in COVID-19. The table came from immunoSEQ multiplex PCR; TCRdb's copy has only in-frame clones and leaves some out. The profile shows some 150,000 clones, roughly 84% of them singletons. Sequenced input: peripheral blood. These receptors were collected from a woman between 45 and 65 years old with acute or convalescent COVID-19. Each CDR3 is given with its conserved first and last residue. D genes are given only for firm matches. Clone size is stated in some rows and not others, as once, few, many or a class when expanded.

TRBJ1-4,TRBV10-3,-,-,CAISESENEKLFF,TGTGCCATCAGTGAGTCGGAGAATGAAAAACTGTTTTTT
TRBJ2-2,TRBV19,many,-,CASSIGGGTGELFF,TGTGCCAGTAGTATAGGGGGCGGCACCGGGGAGCTGTTTTTT
TRBJ2-3,TRBV6-5,-,TRBD1,CASSPRQGNLGQYF,TGTGCCAGCAGCCCGCGACAGGGGAACCTTGGGCAGTATTTT
TRBJ1-5,TRBV6-5,-,TRBD1,CASSYSTGAQPQHF,TGTGCCAGCAGTTACTCGACAGGGGCTCAGCCCCAGCATTTT
TRBJ1-4,TRBV19,-,TRBD1,CASSTGQGRGEKLFF,TGTGCCAGTAGTACCGGACAGGGAAGGGGTGAAAAACTGTTTTTT
TRBJ1-4,TRBV7-9,-,-,CAARRAGNGDEKLFF,TGTGCCGCCCGGCGGGCGGGAAATGGGGATGAAAAACTGTTTTTT
TRBJ2-4,TRBV19,-,-,CASSTVYGGPKNIQYF,TGTGCCAGTAGTACGGTTTACGGCGGCCCCAAAAACATTCAGTACTTC
TRBJ2-7,TRBV9,-,-,CASSTRDSGSYEQYF,TGTGCCAGCAGCACCCGGGACTCAGGATCCTACGAGCAGTACTTC
TRBJ2-4,TRBV18,once,-,CASSLSGVAGAKNIQYF,TGTGCCAGCTCACTTTCGGGGGTAGCTGGGGCCAAAAACATTCAGTACTTC
TRBJ1-4,TRBV18,few,-,CASSRDDSQNEKLFF,TGTGCCAGCTCACGGGATGACAGCCAGAATGAAAAACTGTTTTTT
TRBJ1-2,TRBV30,few,-,CAWNLGQRYGYTF,TGTGCCTGGAACTTGGGACAAAGATACGGCTACACCTTC
TRBJ2-7,TRBV15,-,-,CATSTAAQGYEQYF,TGTGCCACCAGCACGGCCGCACAGGGCTACGAGCAGTACTTC
TRBJ2-1,TRBV6-2/TRBV6-3,-,-,CASSAGTEGFF,TGTGCCAGCAGTGCTGGAACCGAGGGGTTCTTC
TRBJ1-1,TRBV19,-,TRBD1,CASSRPMTGGNTEAFF,TGTGCCAGTAGTAGACCAATGACAGGGGGGAACACTGAAGCTTTCTTT
TRBJ2-1,TRBV7-2,once,TRBD1,CASSLDQGEYNEQFF,TGTGCCAGCAGCTTAGATCAGGGGGAATACAATGAGCAGTTCTTC
TRBJ2-7,TRBV11-2,-,-,CASSLEFGDIREQYF,TGTGCCAGCAGCTTAGAATTTGGGGACATAAGGGAGCAGTACTTC
TRBJ1-2,TRBV7-6,-,-,CASSLEGGGDLSGYTF,TGTGCCAGCAGCTTAGAGGGGGGAGGGGACCTCTCCGGCTACACCTTC
TRBJ1-5,TRBV19,-,TRBD1,CASSITGGFGNQPQHF,TGTGCCAGTAGTATAACAGGGGGATTTGGCAATCAGCCCCAGCATTTT
TRBJ1-1,TRBV27,once,-,CASSYDRTNTEAFF,TGTGCCAGCAGTTACGACAGGACGAACACTGAAGCTTTCTTT
TRBJ2-7,TRBV27,-,TRBD1,CASTKVRTGSSYEQYF,TGTGCCAGCACAAAAGTAAGGACAGGGAGCTCCTACGAGCAGTACTTC
TRBJ2-7,TRBV4-2,-,-,CASSQDDTEQYF,TGTGCCAGCAGCCAAGACGACACCGAGCAGTACTTC
TRBJ2-7,TRBV7-2,-,TRBD2,CASSVGLAGLEDNF,TGTGCCAGCAGCGTGGGACTAGCGGGACTGGAGGATAACTTC
TRBJ1-1,TRBV9,few,TRBD1,CASSPRTGGLTEAFF,TGTGCCAGCAGCCCCCGGACAGGGGGCCTCACTGAAGCTTTCTTT
TRBJ2-4,TRBV27,once,TRBD1,CAGRDRPICILNIQYF,TGTGCCGGCCGGGACAGGCCCATCTGTATACTAAACATTCAGTACTTC
TRBJ1-1,TRBV3-1/TRBV3-2,-,-,CASSQAGITEAFF,TGTGCCAGCAGCCAAGCGGGGATCACTGAAGCTTTCTTT
TRBJ1-5,TRBV2,-,TRBD1,CASSLTGGRQPQHF,TGTGCCAGCAGTCTTACAGGGGGCAGGCAGCCCCAGCATTTT
TRBJ2-1,TRBV24-1,-,TRBD2,CATSGSGGKYNEQFF,TGTGCCACCAGCGGATCGGGAGGGAAATACAATGAGCAGTTCTTC
TRBJ2-2,TRBV21-1,-,-,CASGPYFVTDTNTGELFF,TGTGCCAGCGGGCCCTACTTCGTGACGGACACGAACACCGGGGAGCTGTTTTTT
TRBJ2-2,TRBV7-2,-,-,CASSLRRRRGTGELFF,TGTGCCAGCAGCCTCCGGCGGCGGCGTGGCACCGGGGAGCTGTTTTTT
TRBJ1-3,TRBV7-9,-,TRBD1,CASSPRDRVSGNTIYF,TGTGCCAGCAGCCCCCGGGACAGGGTCTCTGGAAACACCATATATTTT
TRBJ2-5,TRBV4-2,-,TRBD2,CASSQAAIPGLAGQETQYF,TGTGCCAGCAGCCAAGCCGCCATACCGGGACTAGCGGGGCAAGAGACCCAGTACTTC
TRBJ2-2,TRBV7-2,few,-,CASRFVSNTGELFF,TGTGCCAGCCGGTTCGTTTCTAACACCGGGGAGCTGTTTTTT
TRBJ1-2,TRBV2,-,TRBD1,CASSEDRLSYGYTF,TGTGCCAGCAGTGAGGACAGGCTCTCCTATGGCTACACCTTC
TRBJ1-3,TRBV7-2,-,-,CASSLFVGPSGNTIYF,TGTGCCAGCAGCTTATTTGTTGGCCCCTCTGGAAACACCATATATTTT
TRBJ2-7,TRBV9,-,TRBD2,CASSLSGSDTYEQYF,TGTGCCAGCAGTCTTAGCGGGAGCGATACCTACGAGCAGTACTTC
TRBJ2-1,TRBV6-2/TRBV6-3,-,TRBD2,CASSYRFGVGGATAFF,TGTGCCAGCAGTTACCGTTTCGGGGTCGGGGGGGCAACGGCGTTCTTC
TRBJ2-3,TRBV9,-,TRBD2,CASSVAYGRAPDTQYF,TGTGCCAGCAGCGTAGCTTACGGGAGGGCCCCAGATACGCAGTATTTT
TRBJ1-5,TRBV5-1,-,-,CASSLGRGGSQPQHF,TGCGCCAGCAGCTTGGGTCGGGGCGGGAGTCAGCCCCAGCATTTT
TRBJ2-3,TRBV19,-,-,CASSLADTQYF,TGTGCCAGTAGTCTCGCAGATACGCAGTATTTT
TRBJ2-3,TRBV5-8,once,-,CASSSETDTDTQYF,TGTGCCAGCAGCTCAGAGACAGACACAGATACGCAGTATTTT
TRBJ2-3,TRBV12-5,-,-,CASGLIAGLTDTQYF,TGTGCTAGTGGTTTGATTGCGGGGCTCACAGATACGCAGTATTTT
TRBJ2-1,TRBV5-1,-,TRBD1,CASSRQGESNEQFF,TGCGCCAGCAGCCGACAGGGGGAGTCCAATGAGCAGTTCTTC
TRBJ1-3,TRBV18,-,-,CASSPPPGSGNTIYF,TGTGCCAGCTCACCACCCCCAGGGTCTGGAAACACCATATATTTT
TRBJ1-2,TRBV4-3,-,-,CASSLGGAPPYGYTF,TGCGCCAGCAGCCTAGGGGGGGCCCCACCCTATGGCTACACCTTC
TRBJ2-5,TRBV18,-,-,CASSTYRTLQETQYF,TGTGCCAGCTCAACGTACCGGACACTTCAAGAGACCCAGTACTTC
TRBJ1-1,TRBV16,-,-,CASSQSRGGSNTEAFF,TGTGCCAGCAGCCAATCGCGGGGGGGGTCGAACACTGAAGCTTTCTTT
TRBJ1-5,TRBV3-1/TRBV3-2,-,-,CASSLLRPDRKADQPQHF,TGTGCCAGCAGCCTCCTCCGCCCGGACAGAAAAGCGGATCAGCCCCAGCATTTT
TRBJ2-1,TRBV19,-,TRBD2,CASRDSTGGGGNEQFF,TGTGCCAGTAGAGACTCGACGGGGGGTGGTGGGAATGAGCAGTTCTTC
TRBJ1-5,TRBV6-1,-,-,CASSEFFMAGNQPQHF,TGTGCCAGCAGTGAATTTTTCATGGCGGGCAATCAGCCCCAGCATTTT
TRBJ2-7,TRBV9,-,TRBD1,CASSGDRAEQYF,TGTGCCAGCAGTGGGGACAGGGCCGAGCAGTACTTC
TRBJ2-6,TRBV7-9,-,TRBD1,CASSTRDRVVTGANVLTF,TGTGCCAGCAGCACCCGGGACAGGGTAGTTACTGGGGCCAACGTCCTGACTTTC
TRBJ1-2,TRBV27,-,TRBD1,CASSFRPFGGGAGYTF,TGTGCCAGCAGTTTTAGGCCCTTCGGAGGGGGCGCAGGCTACACCTTC
TRBJ1-1,TRBV5-6,-,TRBD1,CASSGQGIEAFF,TGTGCCAGCAGCGGACAGGGTATTGAAGCTTTCTTT
TRBJ2-7,TRBV7-2,-,-,CASSLPGLYSYEQYF,TGTGCCAGCAGCTTACCGGGACTGTACTCCTACGAGCAGTACTTC